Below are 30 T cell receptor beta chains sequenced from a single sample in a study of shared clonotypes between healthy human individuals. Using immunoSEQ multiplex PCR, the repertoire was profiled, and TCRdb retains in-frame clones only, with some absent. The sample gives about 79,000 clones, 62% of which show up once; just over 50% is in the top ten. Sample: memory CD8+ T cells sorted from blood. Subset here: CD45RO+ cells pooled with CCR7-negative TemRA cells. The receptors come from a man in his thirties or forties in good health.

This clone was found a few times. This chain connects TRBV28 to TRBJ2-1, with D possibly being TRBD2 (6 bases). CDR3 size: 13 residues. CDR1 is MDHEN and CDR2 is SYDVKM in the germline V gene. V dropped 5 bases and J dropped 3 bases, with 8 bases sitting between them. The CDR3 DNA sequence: TGTGCCAGCAGTCCGGGGGTCTACAATGAGCAGTTCTTC. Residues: CASSPGVYNEQFF.

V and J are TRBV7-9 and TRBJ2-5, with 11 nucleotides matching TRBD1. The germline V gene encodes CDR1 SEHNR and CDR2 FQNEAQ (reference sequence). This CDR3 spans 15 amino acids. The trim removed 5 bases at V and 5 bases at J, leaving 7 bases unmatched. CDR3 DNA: TGTGCCAGCAGCGCCGGACAGGGGGCCTGGGAGACCCAGTACTTC. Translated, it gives CASSAGQGAWETQYF.

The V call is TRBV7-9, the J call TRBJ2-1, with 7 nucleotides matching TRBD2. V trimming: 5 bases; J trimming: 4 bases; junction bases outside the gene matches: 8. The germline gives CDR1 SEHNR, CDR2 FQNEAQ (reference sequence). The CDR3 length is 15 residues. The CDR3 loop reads CASSNTGTTYNEQFF. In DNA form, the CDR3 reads TGTGCCAGCAGCAATACCGGGACTACATACAATGAGCAGTTCTTC.

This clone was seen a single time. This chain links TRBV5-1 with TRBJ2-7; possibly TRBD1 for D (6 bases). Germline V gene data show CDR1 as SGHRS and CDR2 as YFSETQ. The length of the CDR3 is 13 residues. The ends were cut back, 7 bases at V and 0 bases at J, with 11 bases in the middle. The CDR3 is CASEGESSYEQYF. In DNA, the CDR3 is TGCGCCAGCGAGGGGGAGAGCTCCTACGAGCAGTACTTC.

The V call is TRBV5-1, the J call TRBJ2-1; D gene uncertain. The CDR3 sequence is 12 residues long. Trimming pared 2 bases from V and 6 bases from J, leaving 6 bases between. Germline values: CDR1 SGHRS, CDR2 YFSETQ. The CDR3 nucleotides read TGCGCCAGCAGCTTTACTCGCAATGAGCAGTTCTTC. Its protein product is CASSFTRNEQFF.

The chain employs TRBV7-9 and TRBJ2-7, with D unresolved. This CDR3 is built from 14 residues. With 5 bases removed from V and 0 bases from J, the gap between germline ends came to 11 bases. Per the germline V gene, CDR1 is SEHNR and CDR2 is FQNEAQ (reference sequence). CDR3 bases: TGTGCCAGCAGCCCGGCTGACACCTCCTACGAGCAGTACTTC. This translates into CASSPADTSYEQYF.

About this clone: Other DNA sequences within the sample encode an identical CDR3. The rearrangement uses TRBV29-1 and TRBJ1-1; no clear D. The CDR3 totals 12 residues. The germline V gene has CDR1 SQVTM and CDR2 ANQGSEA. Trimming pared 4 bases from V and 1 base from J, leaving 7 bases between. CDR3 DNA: TGCAGCGTTGGCCCGGGGAACACTGAAGCTTTCTTT. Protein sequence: CSVGPGNTEAFF. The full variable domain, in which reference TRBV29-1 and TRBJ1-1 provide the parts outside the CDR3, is SAVISQKPSRDICQRGTSLTIQCQVDSQVTMMFWYRQQPGQSLTLIATANQGSEATYESGFVIDKFPISRPNLTFSTLTVSNMSPEDSSIYLCSVGPGNTEAFFGQGTRLTVV.

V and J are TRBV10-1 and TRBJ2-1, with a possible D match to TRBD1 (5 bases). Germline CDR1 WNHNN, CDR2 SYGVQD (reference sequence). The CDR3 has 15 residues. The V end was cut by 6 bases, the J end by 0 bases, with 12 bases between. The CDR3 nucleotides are TGCGCCAGCAGCAGGGATCTGAGCTCCTACAATGAGCAGTTCTTC. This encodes CASSRDLSSYNEQFF.

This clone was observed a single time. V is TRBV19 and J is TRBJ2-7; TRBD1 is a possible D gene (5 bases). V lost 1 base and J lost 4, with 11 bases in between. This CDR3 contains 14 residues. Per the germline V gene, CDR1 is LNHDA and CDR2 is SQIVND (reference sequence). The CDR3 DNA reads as TGTGCCAGTAGTATAGCAGGCAGGGCTTACGAGCAGTACTTC. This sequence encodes CASSIAGRAYEQYF.

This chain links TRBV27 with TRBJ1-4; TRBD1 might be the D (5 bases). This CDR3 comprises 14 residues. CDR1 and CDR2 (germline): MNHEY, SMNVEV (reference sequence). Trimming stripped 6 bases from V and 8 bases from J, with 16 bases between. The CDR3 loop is CASSHRQSPEKLFF. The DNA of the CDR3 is TGTGCCAGCAGCCACCGACAGTCCCCGGAAAAACTGTTTTTT.

The CDR3 loop is CASSLASASTDTQYF. The DNA of the CDR3 is TGCGCCAGCAGCTTGGCGTCAGCCAGCACAGATACGCAGTATTTT. The chain combines TRBV5-1 with TRBJ2-3; D unresolved. Trimming stripped 0 bases from V and 0 bases from J, with 8 bases between. Per germline, CDR1 SGHRS and CDR2 YFSETQ. The CDR3 is made up of 15 amino acids. Filled out from reference TRBV5-1 and TRBJ2-3, the complete variable domain reads KAGVTQTPRYLIKTRGQQVTLSCSPISGHRSVSWYQQTPGQGLQFLFEYFSETQRNKGNFPGRFSGRQFSNSRSEMNVSTLELGDSALYLCASSLASASTDTQYFGPGTRLTVL.

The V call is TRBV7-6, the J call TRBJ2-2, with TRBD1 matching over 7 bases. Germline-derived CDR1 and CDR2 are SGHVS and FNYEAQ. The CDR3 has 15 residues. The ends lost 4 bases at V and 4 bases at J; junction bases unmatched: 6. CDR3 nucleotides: TGTGCCAGCAGCTGGGAACAGGGGACCACCGGGGAGCTGTTTTTT. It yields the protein CASSWEQGTTGELFF. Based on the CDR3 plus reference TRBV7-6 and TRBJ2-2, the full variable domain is GAGVSQSPRYKVTKRGQDVALRCDPISGHVSLYWYRQALGQGPEFLTYFNYEAQQDKSGLPNDRFSAERPEGSISTLTIQRTEQRDSAMYRCASSWEQGTTGELFFGEGSRLTVL.

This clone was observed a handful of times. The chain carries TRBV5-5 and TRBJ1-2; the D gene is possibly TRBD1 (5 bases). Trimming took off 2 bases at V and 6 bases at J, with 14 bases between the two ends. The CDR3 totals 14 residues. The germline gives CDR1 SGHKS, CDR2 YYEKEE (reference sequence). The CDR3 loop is CASSLWGGADGYTF. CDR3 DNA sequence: TGTGCCAGCAGCTTATGGGGGGGAGCCGATGGCTACACCTTC.

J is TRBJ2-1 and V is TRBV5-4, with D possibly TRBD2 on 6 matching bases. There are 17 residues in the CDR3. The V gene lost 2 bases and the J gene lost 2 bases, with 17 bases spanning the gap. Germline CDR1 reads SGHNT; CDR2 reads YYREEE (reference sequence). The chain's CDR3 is CASSFGLRDSTYNEQFF. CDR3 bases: TGTGCCAGCAGCTTCGGGTTGCGGGATTCGACCTACAATGAGCAGTTCTTC. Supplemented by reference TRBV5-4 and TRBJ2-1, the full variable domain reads ETGVTQSPTHLIKTRGQQVTLRCSSQSGHNTVSWYQQALGQGPQFIFQYYREEENGRGNFPPRFSGLQFPNYSSELNVNALELDDSALYLCASSFGLRDSTYNEQFFGPGTRLTVL.

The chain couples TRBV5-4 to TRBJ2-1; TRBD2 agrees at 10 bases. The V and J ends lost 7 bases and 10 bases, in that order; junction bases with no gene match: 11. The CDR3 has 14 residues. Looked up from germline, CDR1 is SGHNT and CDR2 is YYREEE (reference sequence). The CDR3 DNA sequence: TGTGCCAGCGAGCGGGAGGGCCCTCTGGAGGAGCAGTTCTTC. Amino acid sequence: CASEREGPLEEQFF.

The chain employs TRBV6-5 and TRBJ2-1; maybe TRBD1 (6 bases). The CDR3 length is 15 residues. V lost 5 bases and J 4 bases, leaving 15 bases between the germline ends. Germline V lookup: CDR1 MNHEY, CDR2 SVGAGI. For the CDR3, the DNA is TGTGCCAGCAGTGTGAGGACAGAGAGTTACAATGAGCAGTTCTTC. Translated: CASSVRTESYNEQFF.

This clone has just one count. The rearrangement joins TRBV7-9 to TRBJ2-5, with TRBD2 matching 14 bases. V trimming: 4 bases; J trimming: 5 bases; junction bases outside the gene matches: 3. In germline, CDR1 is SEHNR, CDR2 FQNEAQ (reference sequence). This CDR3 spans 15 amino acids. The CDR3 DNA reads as TGTGCCAGCAGCTCGACTAGCGGGAGGGGTGAGACCCAGTACTTC. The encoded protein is CASSSTSGRGETQYF.

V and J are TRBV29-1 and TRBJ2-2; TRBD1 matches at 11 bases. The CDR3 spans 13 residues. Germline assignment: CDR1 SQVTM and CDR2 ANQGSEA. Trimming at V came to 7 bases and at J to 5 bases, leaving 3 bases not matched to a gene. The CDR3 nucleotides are TGCAGCGCAGGGGACAGGGGGACCGGGGAGCTGTTTTTT. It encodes CSAGDRGTGELFF.

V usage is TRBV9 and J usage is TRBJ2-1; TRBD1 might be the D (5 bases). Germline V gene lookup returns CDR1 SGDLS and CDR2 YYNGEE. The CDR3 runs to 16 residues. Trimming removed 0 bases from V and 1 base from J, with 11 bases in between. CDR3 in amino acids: CASSVEQERSYNEQFF. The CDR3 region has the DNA TGTGCCAGCAGCGTAGAACAGGAGAGGTCCTACAATGAGCAGTTCTTC.

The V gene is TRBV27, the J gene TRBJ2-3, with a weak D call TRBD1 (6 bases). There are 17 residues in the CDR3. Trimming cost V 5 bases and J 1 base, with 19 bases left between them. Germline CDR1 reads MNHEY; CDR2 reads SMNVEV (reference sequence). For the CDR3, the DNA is TGTGCCAGCAGTCCCCAGGACAGCTGGATCGGCACAGATACGCAGTATTTT. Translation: CASSPQDSWIGTDTQYF.

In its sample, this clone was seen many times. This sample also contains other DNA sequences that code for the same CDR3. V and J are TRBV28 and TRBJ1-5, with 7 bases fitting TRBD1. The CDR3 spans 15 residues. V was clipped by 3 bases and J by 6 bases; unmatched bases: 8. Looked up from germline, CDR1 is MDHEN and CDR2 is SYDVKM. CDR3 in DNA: TGTGCCAGCAGTTTGGGAACAGCAGGGGGTCAGCCCCAGCATTTT. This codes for CASSLGTAGGQPQHF.

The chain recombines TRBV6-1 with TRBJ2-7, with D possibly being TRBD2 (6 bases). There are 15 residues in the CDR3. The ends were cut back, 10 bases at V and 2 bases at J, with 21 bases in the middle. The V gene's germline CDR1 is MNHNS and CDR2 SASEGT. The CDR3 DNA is TGTGCCACCTCGCCACGTGGGGGGTGGACCTACGAGCAGTACTTC. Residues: CATSPRGGWTYEQYF.

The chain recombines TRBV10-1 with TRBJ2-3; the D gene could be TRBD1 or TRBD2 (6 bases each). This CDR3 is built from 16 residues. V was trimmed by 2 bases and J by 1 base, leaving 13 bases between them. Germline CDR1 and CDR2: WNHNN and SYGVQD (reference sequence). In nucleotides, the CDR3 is TGCGCCAGCAGTGAGATTGCGGGACACGGCACAGATACGCAGTATTTT. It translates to CASSEIAGHGTDTQYF.

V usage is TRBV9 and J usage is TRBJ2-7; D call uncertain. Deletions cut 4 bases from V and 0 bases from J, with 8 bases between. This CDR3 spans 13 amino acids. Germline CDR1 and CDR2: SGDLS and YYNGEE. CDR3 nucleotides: TGTGCCAGCAGCACGGGCTCCTCCTACGAGCAGTACTTC. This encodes CASSTGSSYEQYF. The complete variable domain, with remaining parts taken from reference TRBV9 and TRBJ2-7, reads DSGVTQTPKHLITATGQRVTLRCSPRSGDLSVYWYQQSLDQGLQFLIQYYNGEERAKGNILERFSAQQFPDLHSELNLSSLELGDSALYFCASSTGSSYEQYFGPGTRLTVT.

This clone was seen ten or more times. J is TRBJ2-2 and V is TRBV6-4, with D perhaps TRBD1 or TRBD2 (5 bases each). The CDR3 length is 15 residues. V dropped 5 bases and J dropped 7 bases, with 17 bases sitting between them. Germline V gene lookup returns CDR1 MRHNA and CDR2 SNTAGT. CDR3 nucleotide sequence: TGTGCCAGCAGTCTGCTTAGCGACAGAGTCGGGGAGCTGTTTTTT. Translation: CASSLLSDRVGELFF.

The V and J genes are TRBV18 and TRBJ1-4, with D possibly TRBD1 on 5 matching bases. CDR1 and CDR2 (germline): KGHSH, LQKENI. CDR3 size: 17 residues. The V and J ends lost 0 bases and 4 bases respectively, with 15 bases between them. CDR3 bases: TGTGCCAGCTCACCACCCCCCCGTGGGGGGATTAATGAAAAACTGTTTTTT. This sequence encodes CASSPPPRGGINEKLFF.

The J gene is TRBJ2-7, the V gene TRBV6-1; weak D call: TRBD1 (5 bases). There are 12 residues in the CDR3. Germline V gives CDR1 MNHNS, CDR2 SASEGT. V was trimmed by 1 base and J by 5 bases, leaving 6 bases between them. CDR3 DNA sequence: TGTGCCAGCAGTGAAGGGGGCCACGAGCAGTACTTC. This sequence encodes CASSEGGHEQYF.

CDR3 nucleotides: TGCGCCAGCAGCCAAGATTGGGAGCCGGGATCTGAAGCTTTCTTT. Its translation: CASSQDWEPGSEAFF. The V call is TRBV4-1, the J call TRBJ1-1; D uncertain. The CDR3 sequence is 15 residues long. Germline V gene lookup returns CDR1 MGHRA and CDR2 YSYEKL. Trimming shortened V by 0 bases and J by 6 bases, and 14 bases separated the two germline ends.

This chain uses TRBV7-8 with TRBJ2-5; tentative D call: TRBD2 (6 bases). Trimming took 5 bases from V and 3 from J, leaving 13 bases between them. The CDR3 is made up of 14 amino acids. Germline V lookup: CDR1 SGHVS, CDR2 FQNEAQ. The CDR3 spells CASSTGTHKETQYF. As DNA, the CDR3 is TGTGCCAGCAGCACCGGGACTCATAAAGAGACCCAGTACTTC.

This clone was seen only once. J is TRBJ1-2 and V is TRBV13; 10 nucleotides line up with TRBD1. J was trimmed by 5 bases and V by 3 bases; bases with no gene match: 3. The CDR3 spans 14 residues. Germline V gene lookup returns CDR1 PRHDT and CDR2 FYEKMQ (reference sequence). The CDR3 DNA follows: TGTGCCAGCAGCTTTCGACAGGGGGCGTATGGCTACACCTTC. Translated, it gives CASSFRQGAYGYTF.